The 13 T cell receptor beta chains below come from one sample, sequenced in a study of vaccination and CD4 T cells after COVID-19. Treatment in this sample: roughly ten-day PBMC culture with coronavirus spike peptide pools or control peptides (ViraFEST assay). Oncomine TCR Beta short-read sequencing was applied to DNA from cultured CD4+ T cells. Via MiXCR, TCRdb re-called the PCR reads, giving one row per CDR3 protein. The sample yields approximately 10,000 distinct CDR3 sequences, 50% to 70% seen once. The antigens for these receptors are not known. Sequencing input: CD4+ T cells from blood, cultured in vitro. These receptor sequences come from a human donor who had recovered from COVID-19.

This clonotype was observed a handful of times. V usage is TRBV12-3 or TRBV12-4 and J usage is TRBJ2-5, with D perhaps TRBD1 or TRBD2 (5 bases each). The CDR3 totals 15 residues. The ends were cut back, 2 bases at V and 4 bases at J, with 14 bases in the middle. In DNA form, the CDR3 reads TGTGCCAGCAGTTTACCGGGACCCAGAGGAGAGACCCAGTACTTC. Translating gives CASSLPGPRGETQYF.

This clonotype came up a few times. The chain couples TRBV20-1 to TRBJ2-2; 11 bases fit TRBD2. Trimming took 0 bases from V and 5 from J; bases not matched to a gene: 5. The CDR3 sequence is 16 residues long. Germline V gene data show CDR1 as DFQATT and CDR2 as SNEGSKA (reference sequence). The CDR3 DNA reads TGCAGTGCTAGAGACCTAGCGGGAGGAGAGACCGGGGAGCTGTTTTTT. Protein product: CSARDLAGGETGELFF.

The rearrangement links TRBV27 to TRBJ2-1; tentatively, D is TRBD2 (6 bases). This CDR3 spans 15 amino acids. V lost 3 bases, J lost 12 bases, and 21 bases lay in between. In germline, CDR1 is MNHEY, CDR2 SMNVEV (reference sequence). CDR3 nucleotide sequence: TGTGCCAGCAGTTTCTACGGGACTCAAAAAAGTGGGCAGTTCTTC. Translated, it gives CASSFYGTQKSGQFF.

The sample holds one count of this clonotype. The chain is built from TRBV7-8 and TRBJ2-1; no firm D call. Germline V CDR1 and CDR2: SGHVS, FQNEAQ. V lost 2 bases and J 5 bases, leaving 16 bases between the germline ends. The CDR3 length is 16 residues. Here the CDR3 DNA reads TGTGCCAGCAGCTTATACGTCCGTTGGGCTCACAATGAGCAGTTCTTC. This translates into CASSLYVRWAHNEQFF.

The chain links TRBV20-1 to TRBJ2-3, with TRBD1 identical over 8 bases. The V gene end was trimmed by 8 bases and the J gene end by 5 bases; junction bases not matched to a gene: 6. Germline V lookup: CDR1 DFQATT, CDR2 SNEGSKA (reference sequence). This CDR3 comprises 12 residues. The CDR3 DNA reads as TGCAGTCTAGGACAGGGTGAAGATACGCAGTATTTT. It specifies CSLGQGEDTQYF.

This clonotype was counted a few times. This chain links TRBV30 with TRBJ2-2; 11 bases fit TRBD1. Unmatched junction bases numbered 8, after V lost 2 bases and J lost 6 bases. This CDR3 has 16 amino acids. CDR1 is GTSNPN and CDR2 is SVGIG in the germline V gene (reference sequence). CDR3 DNA: TGTGCCTGGAGTACCACCCCGGGACAGGGGGCCGGGGAGCTGTTTTTT. Residues: CAWSTTPGQGAGELFF.

Worth noting for this clonotype: At one end the junction does not follow the germline gene, possibly because of a read error. The chain has TRBV5-3 and TRBJ2-7; D is ambiguous. TRBV5-3 is sorted into the ORF group, with uncertain function. The CDR3 covers 11 residues. CDR3 loop: CASSLDGEQYF. The CDR3 DNA follows: TGTGCCAGCAGCTTGGATGGGGAGCAGTACTTC.

The chain joins TRBV10-2 to TRBJ2-1; no definite D call. CDR1 is WSHSY and CDR2 is SAAADI in the germline V gene. Trimming shortened V by 2 bases and J by 7 bases, and 6 bases separated the two germline ends. There are 12 residues in the CDR3. CDR3 sequence: CASSEEWNEQFF. The DNA of the CDR3 is TGCGCCAGCAGTGAGGAGTGGAATGAGCAGTTCTTC.

There are a few counts of this clonotype. The gene calls are TRBV6-1 and TRBJ2-7, with 16 bases fitting TRBD2. The junction had 18 bases not matched to a gene; V was cut back by 2 bases and J by 5 bases. CDR1 and CDR2 (germline): MNHNS, SASEGT. The CDR3 consists of 21 residues. CDR3 protein: CASSERWGLAGGPIVRDEQYF. In DNA, the CDR3 is TGTGCCAGCAGTGAAAGGTGGGGACTAGCGGGAGGGCCCATAGTACGTGACGAGCAGTACTTC.

The chain is built from TRBV7-9 and TRBJ2-1; 12 bases align to TRBD2. The V segment lost 8 bases and the J segment 4 bases; nucleotides outside the gene matches: 3. From germline, CDR1 is SEHNR and CDR2 FQNEAQ (reference sequence). The CDR3 is 14 residues long. The CDR3 nucleotides are TGTGCCAGCCGGACTAGCGGGACTTACAATGAGCAGTTCTTC. Its protein product is CASRTSGTYNEQFF.

V usage is TRBV5-1 and J usage is TRBJ2-7; 12 bases match TRBD2. Germline loops: CDR1 SGHRS, CDR2 YFSETQ. The trim removed 4 bases at V and 1 base at J, leaving 3 bases unmatched. The CDR3 covers 15 residues. The CDR3 region is CASSPLAGGSYEQYF. The DNA of the CDR3 is TGCGCCAGCAGCCCGCTAGCGGGAGGGTCCTACGAGCAGTACTTC.

The chain carries TRBV20-1 and TRBJ1-5; D call uncertain. Looked up from germline, CDR1 is DFQATT and CDR2 is SNEGSKA (reference sequence). V lost 6 bases and J lost 0, with 15 bases in between. The CDR3 is 15 residues long. CDR3 amino acids: CSAPGRLYSNQPQHF. The CDR3, as DNA: TGCAGTGCACCGGGCAGACTCTATAGCAATCAGCCCCAGCATTTT.

The chain combines TRBV20-1 with TRBJ2-1, with 7 nucleotides matching TRBD1. The length of the CDR3 is 14 residues. V lost 5 bases, J lost 0 bases, and 4 bases stayed unmatched. Germline CDR1 and CDR2: DFQATT and SNEGSKA (reference sequence). The CDR3 DNA reads as TGCAGTGCTGGGGACAGAAGCTCCTACAATGAGCAGTTCTTC. This encodes CSAGDRSSYNEQFF.